The rows below give T cell receptor beta chains drawn from one sample of a study of cytomegalovirus exposure and HLA in healthy donors. Measured with immunoSEQ multiplex PCR; TCRdb has only the in-frame clones, and not every one. The table lists hundreds of thousands of clones, about four fifths of them singletons. The sample consisted of PBMCs. The receptors shown here come from a middle-aged man in good health and CMV-seropositive. Each CDR3 is given with its conserved first and last residue. Each record gives: CDR3 protein, J gene, V gene.

cdr3_aa: CASSQGQGQLNEAFF
j_call: TRBJ1-1
v_call: TRBV4-1

cdr3_aa: CATSRESVTQYF
j_call: TRBJ2-3
v_call: TRBV15

cdr3_aa: CASSLAIYRDRGYHEQYF
j_call: TRBJ2-7
v_call: TRBV5-6

cdr3_aa: CASSVGGGSSYNEQFF
j_call: TRBJ2-1
v_call: TRBV9

cdr3_aa: CASSLGGTSATQYF
j_call: TRBJ2-3
v_call: TRBV11-2

cdr3_aa: CASIQPGADTQYF
j_call: TRBJ2-3
v_call: TRBV6-5

cdr3_aa: CASSLTGGVKGYTF
j_call: TRBJ1-2
v_call: TRBV5-4

cdr3_aa: CASSIGTTRGDTQYF
j_call: TRBJ2-3
v_call: TRBV9

cdr3_aa: CASSETENTEAFF
j_call: TRBJ1-1
v_call: TRBV7-8

cdr3_aa: CASSEVRGSPTDTQYF
j_call: TRBJ2-3
v_call: TRBV10-1